This TCR beta chain was identified during a study of monozygotic twins with inflammatory bowel disease. Samples each yielded cDNA through eight separate reactions. UMIs with a 6-nucleotide sample barcode were added by template switching. TCRdb reanalyzed the 5' RACE reads and collapses them to one entry per CDR3 protein, without DNA. The sample is made up of around 190,000 distinct CDR3 sequences, and the top ten hold 1.5% to 2% of it. The germline gives CDR1 DFQATT, CDR2 SNEGSKA (reference sequence). This CDR3 spans 16 amino acids. V gene TRBV20-1 combines with J gene TRBJ2-3; TCRdb returns TRBD1, unconfirmable since there is no DNA. The clonotype originates from a human donor with ulcerative colitis or Crohn's disease, or a healthy co-twin of an affected twin (not recorded which). The material sequenced was blood. This CDR3 reads CSARGLWAGNTDTQYF.